This passage covers 24 T cell receptor beta chains from one sample sequenced in a study of shared clonotypes between healthy human individuals. Sequencing was performed with immunoSEQ multiplex PCR; in TCRdb, only in-frame clones are kept and a portion is missing. The sample holds 470,000 or so clones, approximately 78% seen once. Sample: PBMCs. These receptors originate from a woman between 40 and 50 years old in good health. Some clones in this sample may be carry-over from other donors' samples.

The chain carries TRBV5-5 and TRBJ1-3, with a tentative D call TRBD1 (6 bases). The CDR3 spans 17 residues. Trimming removed 0 bases from V and 1 base from J, with 14 bases in between. Germline CDR1 and CDR2: SGHKS and YYEKEE (reference sequence). The DNA for the CDR3 is TGTGCCAGCAGCTTGGATTCAGGGGTTTGGTCTGGAAACACCATATATTTT. It yields the protein CASSLDSGVWSGNTIYF.

This clone was seen only once. This chain uses TRBV20-1 with TRBJ2-3; unclear D gene. V was shortened by 3 bases and J by 4 bases, with 5 bases between the two germline ends. CDR1 and CDR2 from the germline V gene are DFQATT and SNEGSKA (reference sequence). The CDR3 runs 11 residues. This CDR3 reads CSASKADTQYF. The CDR3 bases are TGCAGTGCTAGTAAGGCAGATACGCAGTATTTT.

CDR3 sequence: CASSIGAEANYGYTF. The CDR3 nucleotides read TGTGCCAGTAGTATTGGGGCAGAAGCTAACTATGGCTACACCTTC. The chain uses TRBV19 and TRBJ1-2; a weak D match, TRBD1 (5 bases). Germline V gene lookup returns CDR1 LNHDA and CDR2 SQIVND (reference sequence). With 3 bases removed from V and 0 bases from J, the gap between germline ends came to 11 bases. The CDR3 covers 15 residues.

This clone came up once. This chain joins TRBV5-1 and TRBJ1-1; D is unresolved. V gave up 0 bases and J gave up 7 bases, with 4 bases separating them. This CDR3 comprises 11 residues. Germline-derived CDR1 and CDR2 are SGHRS and YFSETQ. The CDR3 bases are TGCGCCAGCAGCTTGGAAGGTGAAGCTTTCTTT. Translation gives CASSLEGEAFF.

The CDR3 region has the DNA TGTGCCAGCTGTGTGAGTCTGGGGGGCGAGCAGTACTTC. This gives the protein CASCVSLGGEQYF. This chain connects TRBV28 to TRBJ2-7; D perhaps matches TRBD2 (6 bases). The V gene's germline CDR1 is MDHEN and CDR2 SYDVKM. Trimming shortened V by 8 bases and J by 6 bases, and 17 bases separated the two germline ends. CDR3 length: 13 amino acids.

Concerning this clone itself: A much larger clone lies one base from this, so it may be a read error. The gene calls are TRBV30 and TRBJ2-5, with a tentative D call TRBD2 (6 bases). Germline CDR1 reads GTSNPN; CDR2 reads SVGIG (reference sequence). Trimming removed 0 bases at V and 6 bases at J, with 14 bases between. The CDR3 is made up of 14 amino acids. In DNA form, the CDR3 reads TGTGCCTGGAGTGTAATTCCCGGCGGGAAGACCCAGTACTTC. Its protein product is CAWSVIPGGKTQYF.

The V gene is TRBV9, the J gene TRBJ2-2; D remains ambiguous. The CDR3 runs 15 residues. CDR1 is SGDLS, CDR2 YYNGEE, per germline. Trimming stripped 0 bases from V and 1 base from J, with 7 bases between. The CDR3 DNA sequence: TGTGCCAGCAGCGTAGAGGTTGGGAACACCGGGGAGCTGTTTTTT. As protein: CASSVEVGNTGELFF.

This clone showed up just a few times. This rearrangement joins TRBV4-3 to TRBJ2-5; 11 bases agree with TRBD2. The CDR3 totals 20 residues. The V gene's germline CDR1 is LGHNA and CDR2 YSLEER. V trimming: 1 base; J trimming: 4 bases; junction bases outside the gene matches: 17. CDR3 coding DNA: TGCGCCAGCAGCCAAGCGCTCGTAGGGCTTAGCGGGAGGGCCCCAGAGACCCAGTACTTC. This translates into CASSQALVGLSGRAPETQYF.

J is TRBJ2-5 and V is TRBV5-1, with no clear D. The better agreement between TRBJ2-7 and the DNA end casts doubt on the J call. From germline, CDR1 is SGHRS and CDR2 YFSETQ. The CDR3 sequence is 15 residues long. The CDR3 nucleotides read TGCGCCAGCAGCGCATACAGCGCGAGCTCCTACGAGCAGTACTTC. Translated: CASSAYSASSYEQYF.

The genes are TRBV7-9 and TRBJ2-2; the match to TRBD1 covers 7 bases. The CDR3 is 15 amino acids. V lost 5 bases and J lost 2; bases outside the gene matches: 5. The germline gives CDR1 SEHNR, CDR2 FQNEAQ (reference sequence). The CDR3 region is CASSTTGENTGELFF. The CDR3 DNA follows: TGTGCCAGCAGCACAACAGGGGAAAACACCGGGGAGCTGTTTTTT.

The V call is TRBV11-2, the J call TRBJ2-1, with TRBD2 identical over 7 bases. The length of the CDR3 is 17 residues. Germline trimming cut 0 bases from V and 5 bases from J; bases unmatched to any gene: 10. CDR1 and CDR2 from the germline V gene are SGHAT and FQNNGV. The CDR3 loop is CASSLDWGGTQDNEQFF. The CDR3 DNA reads as TGTGCCAGCAGCTTAGATTGGGGAGGGACCCAGGACAATGAGCAGTTCTTC.

The rearrangement uses TRBV4-1 and TRBJ1-1, with D unresolved. This CDR3 comprises 15 residues. The V and J ends lost 4 bases and 5 bases respectively, with 17 bases between them. Per germline, CDR1 MGHRA and CDR2 YSYEKL. The CDR3 coding sequence is TGCGCCAGCAGCCCGCGCCGCGGGTTGGGGACTGAAGCTTTCTTT. Amino acids: CASSPRRGLGTEAFF.

Of note for this clone: A much larger clone lies one base from this, so it may be a read error. The CDR3 DNA sequence: TGTGCCGGCAGCAAAGGTAGGCAGAACACTGAAGCTTTCTTT. Its protein is CAGSKGRQNTEAFF. V gene TRBV11-1 combines with J gene TRBJ1-1; no reliable D call. This CDR3 comprises 14 residues. Germline values: CDR1 SGHAT, CDR2 FQDESV (reference sequence).

This clone came up once. The CDR3 loop is CASSLSEGEGYTF. In DNA, the CDR3 is TGTGCCAGCAGTTTAAGCGAAGGGGAAGGCTACACCTTC. V is TRBV27 and J is TRBJ1-2, with D possibly being TRBD1 (5 bases). V gave up 2 bases and J gave up 8 bases, with 12 bases separating them. Germline V lookup: CDR1 MNHEY, CDR2 SMNVEV (reference sequence). There are 13 residues in the CDR3.

The CDR3, as DNA: TGTGCCAGCAGGAGTGACTCAATTTCCTACAATGAGCAGTTCTTC. It specifies CASRSDSISYNEQFF. V gene TRBV6-5 combines with J gene TRBJ2-1; D remains unclear. Germline assignment: CDR1 MNHEY and CDR2 SVGAGI. The CDR3 has 15 amino acids. Trimming cost V 6 bases and J 1 base, with 13 bases left between them.

This chain connects TRBV7-9 to TRBJ2-1, with a weak D call TRBD1 (6 bases). The CDR3 length is 15 residues. V was cut by 4 bases and J by 2 bases, with 12 bases left in between. Germline lookup yields CDR1 SEHNR and CDR2 FQNEAQ (reference sequence). The CDR3 protein is CASSSGTRAYNEQFF. The CDR3 nucleotides read TGTGCCAGCAGCTCCGGGACACGAGCCTACAATGAGCAGTTCTTC.

V usage is TRBV5-1 and J usage is TRBJ2-7; 7 nucleotides match TRBD2. This CDR3 is 15 amino acids long. Germline V gene sequence: CDR1 SGHRS, CDR2 YFSETQ. V lost 0 bases, J lost 7 bases, and 10 bases stayed unmatched. The CDR3 coding sequence is TGCGCCAGCAGCTTGGGCGGGGCGGGAGCGTTAGAGCAGTACTTC. It yields the protein CASSLGGAGALEQYF. The whole variable domain, remainder taken from reference TRBV5-1 and TRBJ2-7, is KAGVTQTPRYLIKTRGQQVTLSCSPISGHRSVSWYQQTPGQGLQFLFEYFSETQRNKGNFPGRFSGRQFSNSRSEMNVSTLELGDSALYLCASSLGGAGALEQYFGPGTRLTVT.

The chain has TRBV6-1 and TRBJ1-1, with 8 bases aligning to TRBD1. The germline V gene has CDR1 MNHNS and CDR2 SASEGT. Trimming cost V 6 bases and J 0 bases; bases outside gene matches: 6. The CDR3 totals 15 residues. The DNA of the CDR3 is TGTGCCAGCAGGAGGGCAGGGGGCATGAACACTGAAGCTTTCTTT. It encodes CASRRAGGMNTEAFF.

CDR3 sequence (DNA): TGTGCCAGCAGAGATCCGCCCGGCCCCTCGGACTATGGCTACACCTTC. This translates into CASRDPPGPSDYGYTF. This chain connects TRBV2 to TRBJ1-2; D is ambiguous. The CDR3 covers 16 residues. Germline CDR1 reads SNHLY; CDR2 reads FYNNEI. Trimming took off 6 bases at V and 3 bases at J, with 20 bases between the two ends.

V and J are TRBV4-1 and TRBJ1-1; D remains unclear. Germline V gene lookup returns CDR1 MGHRA and CDR2 YSYEKL. The V end lost 1 base, the J end lost 4 bases, and 13 bases lay between the germline ends. The CDR3 spans 15 residues. The CDR3 spells CASSQVGEGGTEAFF. The CDR3 DNA follows: TGCGCCAGCAGCCAAGTAGGAGAGGGTGGCACTGAAGCTTTCTTT.

The chain recombines TRBV5-1 with TRBJ2-3; D might be TRBD1 (6 bases). The CDR3 runs to 14 residues. Germline V gives CDR1 SGHRS, CDR2 YFSETQ. Trimming left V 2 bases short and J 4 bases short, with 11 bases between. The CDR3 nucleotides are TGCGCCAGCAGCTTCTTTCCAGGGGCAGATACGCAGTATTTT. It encodes CASSFFPGADTQYF.

Many counts were recorded for this clone. The chain combines TRBV11-2 with TRBJ1-1; tentatively, D is TRBD1 (6 bases). The CDR3 totals 14 residues. Germline-derived CDR1 and CDR2 are SGHAT and FQNNGV. Trimming took off 5 bases at V and 1 base at J, with 11 bases between the two ends. CDR3 loop: CASSRWTENTEAFF. CDR3 nucleotide sequence: TGTGCCAGCAGCCGATGGACAGAGAACACTGAAGCTTTCTTT.

This chain joins TRBV5-1 and TRBJ1-4; D is ambiguous. Germline V gives CDR1 SGHRS, CDR2 YFSETQ. V shed 0 bases and J shed 8 bases, with 11 bases lying between them. CDR3 size: 14 residues. The chain's CDR3 is CASSLAGSREKLFF. DNA for the CDR3: TGCGCCAGCAGCTTGGCGGGTTCGAGGGAAAAACTGTTTTTT. The full variable domain, with the rest looked up from reference TRBV5-1 and TRBJ1-4, is KAGVTQTPRYLIKTRGQQVTLSCSPISGHRSVSWYQQTPGQGLQFLFEYFSETQRNKGNFPGRFSGRQFSNSRSEMNVSTLELGDSALYLCASSLAGSREKLFFGSGTQLSVL.

This clone was detected only once. The V call is TRBV11-1, the J call TRBJ1-1; D is uncertain. Germline CDR1 is SGHAT and CDR2 is FQDESV (reference sequence). V lost 6 bases and J 4 bases, leaving 18 bases between the germline ends. The CDR3 covers 15 residues. CDR3 residues: CASSPPVGWSTEAFF. Written as DNA, the CDR3 is TGTGCCAGCAGTCCCCCCGTGGGATGGTCCACTGAAGCTTTCTTT.